The 11 T cell receptor beta chains below were found in one sample sequenced in a study of neurological immune-mediated disorders. In TCRdb, the 5' RACE reads were re-called with MiXCR into one record per CDR3 protein. The repertoire holds more than 40,000 distinct CDR3 sequences, about 15% seen once, with under 4.5% in the top ten. Sequences were obtained from CD4+ T cells from blood. The source of these receptors is a woman aged 55-75 years with HTLV-1-associated myelopathy (HAM/TSP).

Ten or more counts support this clonotype. This chain connects TRBV4-1 to TRBJ1-4, with 7 bases lining up with TRBD1. The J segment lost 4 bases and the V segment lost 2 bases, leaving 10 bases of the junction unmatched. The CDR3 consists of 17 residues. Germline V lookup: CDR1 MGHRA, CDR2 YSYEKL. CDR3 protein: CASSQNRGRGNNEKLFF. CDR3 coding DNA: TGCGCCAGCAGCCAAAACCGTGGCAGGGGGAATAATGAAAAACTGTTTTTT.

This clonotype was seen repeatedly, ten times or more. This chain connects TRBV30 to TRBJ1-2, with D perhaps TRBD1 (6 bases). Germline CDR1 reads GTSNPN; CDR2 reads SVGIG (reference sequence). V lost 3 bases, J lost 4 bases, and 15 bases lay in between. The CDR3 runs 14 residues. The CDR3 spells CAWSVPQGFYGYTF. CDR3 DNA sequence: TGTGCCTGGAGCGTCCCACAGGGTTTCTATGGCTACACCTTC.

This clonotype occurred many times. The V and J genes are TRBV6-6 and TRBJ1-3, with D possibly TRBD1 on 6 matching bases. Trimming took 2 bases from V and 4 from J, leaving 12 bases between them. This CDR3 contains 15 residues. Looked up from germline, CDR1 is MNHNY and CDR2 is SVGAGI (reference sequence). CDR3 amino acids: CASSYVGARGNTIYF. In DNA form, the CDR3 reads TGTGCCAGCAGTTACGTGGGGGCAAGAGGAAACACCATATATTTT.

This clonotype was seen many times. The genes are TRBV6-6 and TRBJ2-2; D possibly uses TRBD1 or TRBD2 (5 bases each). Trimming left V 5 bases short and J 6 bases short, with 13 bases between. The CDR3 extends over 14 amino acids. Germline V CDR1 and CDR2: MNHNY, SVGAGI (reference sequence). The CDR3 reads CASSPRRDAGELFF. The CDR3 DNA reads as TGTGCCAGCAGTCCCCGCAGGGACGCCGGGGAGCTGTTTTTT.

This clonotype was seen at least ten times. The CDR3 loop reads CASSPGEWTEAFF. In DNA form, the CDR3 reads TGTGCCAGCTCACCAGGGGAGTGGACTGAAGCTTTCTTT. The V gene is TRBV18, the J gene TRBJ1-1; no clear D. This CDR3 region has 13 residues. Germline-derived CDR1 and CDR2 are KGHSH and LQKENI. V was trimmed by 2 bases and J by 5 bases, leaving 9 bases between them.

This clonotype was detected many times. V usage is TRBV6-1 and J usage is TRBJ2-5; D may be TRBD1 or TRBD2 (5 bases each). Per the germline V gene, CDR1 is MNHNS and CDR2 is SASEGT. The V end lost 6 bases, the J end lost 1 base, and 24 bases lay between the germline ends. The CDR3 is 18 residues long. Here the CDR3 reads CASSLNPQGTVLQETQYF. CDR3 in DNA: TGTGCCAGCAGCCTCAATCCCCAAGGGACGGTCCTCCAAGAGACCCAGTACTTC.

Ten or more counts support this clonotype. The chain couples TRBV7-8 to TRBJ1-2, with D unresolved. Trimming took 1 base from V and 0 from J, leaving 18 bases between them. The length of the CDR3 is 18 residues. Germline V CDR1 and CDR2: SGHVS, FQNEAQ. CDR3 in amino acids: CASSLGVGSLEPNYGYTF. In DNA form, the CDR3 reads TGTGCCAGCAGCTTAGGTGTAGGCTCTCTCGAGCCTAACTATGGCTACACCTTC.

There are many counts of this clonotype. The chain combines TRBV4-1 with TRBJ1-1; no reliable D call. This CDR3 contains 15 residues. V was cut by 3 bases and J by 5 bases, with 16 bases left in between. From germline, CDR1 is MGHRA and CDR2 YSYEKL. As DNA, the CDR3 is TGCGCCAGCAGCCACGAGTCCCTCCGGGTGACTGAAGCTTTCTTT. Encoded protein: CASSHESLRVTEAFF.

This clonotype was picked up many times. The chain recombines TRBV20-1 with TRBJ1-1; D unclear. In germline, CDR1 is DFQATT, CDR2 SNEGSKA (reference sequence). The CDR3 loop spans 12 amino acids. V lost 5 bases to trimming and J lost 1 base, with 8 bases between them. The chain's CDR3 is CSALSPNTEAFF. The CDR3 region has the DNA TGCAGTGCTCTGAGTCCGAACACTGAAGCTTTCTTT.

This clonotype has ten or more counts. The genes are TRBV12-3 or TRBV12-4 and TRBJ1-3, with D unresolved. The CDR3 is 13 residues long. V lost 8 bases, J lost 0 bases, and 8 bases lay in between. DNA for the CDR3: TGTGCCAGCGTAAGGAACTCTGGAAACACCATATATTTT. Translating gives CASVRNSGNTIYF.

Ten or more counts support this clonotype. CDR3 in DNA: TGTGCCAGCAGCTTAGAACCCGGAAACTATGGCTACACCTTC. It encodes CASSLEPGNYGYTF. The V gene is TRBV7-2, the J gene TRBJ1-2; D ambiguous. Trimming took 1 base from V and 2 from J, leaving 8 bases between them. Germline CDR1 SGHTA, CDR2 FQGNSA. This CDR3 spans 14 amino acids. Looking up the rest from reference TRBV7-2 and TRBJ1-2 gives the full variable domain: GAGVSQSPSNKVTEKGKDVELRCDPISGHTALYWYRQSLGQGLEFLIYFQGNSAPDKSGLPSDRFSAERTGGSVSTLTIQRTQQEDSAVYLCASSLEPGNYGYTFGSGTRLTVV.